This T cell receptor (beta chain) was obtained from a study of blood T cell repertoires in COVID-19. Overall study context: Material from acute and convalescent COVID-19 was sourced from the United States, Italy and Spain. PBMCs, B-cell-depleted T cells, or T cells were the source of the cDNA or gDNA that made up the material.

How the authors handled the data: Nucleated cell number was recorded as an estimate derived from reference gene primer amplification. Produced via immunoSEQ multiplex PCR; TCRdb's table is partial and in-frame only. Clonal size and the V and J genes are those of that table, whereas D and trimming came from the DNA. The data show roughly 400,000 clones, just over 90% seen once. V shed 5 bases, J shed 5 bases, and the junction held 11 bases outside the gene matches. Germline V gene data show CDR1 as SGHTA and CDR2 as FQGTGA. The CDR3 covers 16 residues. Recruits, aged about 18 to 100 years, lived in 25 or so US areas.

The V gene is TRBV7-3, the J gene TRBJ2-1; TRBD2 agrees at 8 bases. Input material: PBMCs or T cells enriched from blood (not recorded which). This receptor was taken from a woman aged 35 to 49 who had been exposed to COVID-19. CDR3 DNA sequence: TGTGCCAGCAGCCGGCTTCCCGGGACTAGTGACAATGAGCAGTTCTTC. The encoded protein is CASSRLPGTSDNEQFF.